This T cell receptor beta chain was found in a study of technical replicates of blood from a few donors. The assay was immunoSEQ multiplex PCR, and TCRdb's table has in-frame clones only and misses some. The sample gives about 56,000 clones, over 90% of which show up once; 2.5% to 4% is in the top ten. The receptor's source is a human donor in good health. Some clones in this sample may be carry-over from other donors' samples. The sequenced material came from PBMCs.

The CDR3 DNA sequence: TGTGCCAGTAGTACGTTAGCGGAGGGCACTGAAGCTTTCTTT. As protein: CASSTLAEGTEAFF. This chain links TRBV19 with TRBJ1-1; D uncertain. The CDR3 contains 14 residues. V was cut by 4 bases and J by 4 bases, with 13 bases left in between. Germline V CDR1 and CDR2: LNHDA, SQIVND (reference sequence).